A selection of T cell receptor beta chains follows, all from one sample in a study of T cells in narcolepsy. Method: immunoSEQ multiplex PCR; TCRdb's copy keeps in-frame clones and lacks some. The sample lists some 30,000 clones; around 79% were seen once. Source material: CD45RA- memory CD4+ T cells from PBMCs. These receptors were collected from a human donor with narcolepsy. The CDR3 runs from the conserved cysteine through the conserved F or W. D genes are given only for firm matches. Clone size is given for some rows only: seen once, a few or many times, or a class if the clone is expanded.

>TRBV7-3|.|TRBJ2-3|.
TGTGCCAGCAGCTTATTAACTTCACGGGATACGCAGTATTTT
CASSLLTSRDTQYF
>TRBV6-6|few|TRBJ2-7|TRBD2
TGTGCCAGCAGCCCGGGGCTAGCGGGAGTAACCGAGCAGTACTTC
CASSPGLAGVTEQYF
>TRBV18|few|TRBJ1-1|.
TGTGCCAGCTCACCGAGTCGGGGATCTGAAGCTTTCTTT
CASSPSRGSEAFF
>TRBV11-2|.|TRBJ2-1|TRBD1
TGTGCCAGCAGCTTGAGAGGGGACAGCTCCTACAATGAGCAGTTCTTC
CASSLRGDSSYNEQFF
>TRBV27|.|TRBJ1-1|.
TGTGCCAGCAGTTCGCCGGAGGTGAACACTGAAGCTTTCTTT
CASSSPEVNTEAFF
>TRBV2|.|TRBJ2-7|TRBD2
TGTGCCAGCAGTGAAGGGACTAGCGGAATCTACGAGCAGTACTTC
CASSEGTSGIYEQYF
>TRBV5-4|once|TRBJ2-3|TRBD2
TGTGCCAGCAGCCCCGGGACTAGCGGGGGGGTGGGCGATACGCAGTATTTT
CASSPGTSGGVGDTQYF
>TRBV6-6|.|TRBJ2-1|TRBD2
TGTGCCAGCAGTTACGGAGGGGCGGGGGACAATGAGCAGTTCTTC
CASSYGGAGDNEQFF
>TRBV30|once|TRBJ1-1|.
TGTGCCTGGCGAGGGGGGGGTCGGACTGAAGCTTTCTTT
CAWRGGGRTEAFF
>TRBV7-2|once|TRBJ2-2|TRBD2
TGTGCCAGCAGCTTACGGGGGGAGAACACCGGGGAGCTGTTTTTT
CASSLRGENTGELFF
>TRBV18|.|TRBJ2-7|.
TGTGCCAGCTCACCACCGAGGGGTGGGGTCATCGAGCAGTACTTC
CASSPPRGGVIEQYF
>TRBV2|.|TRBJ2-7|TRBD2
TGTGCCAGCAGTGAGGGGACTAGCGGAATCTACGAGCAGTACTTC
CASSEGTSGIYEQYF
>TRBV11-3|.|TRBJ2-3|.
TGTGCCAGCAGCTTAAGGGGGAAGAGCACAGATACGCAGTATTTT
CASSLRGKSTDTQYF
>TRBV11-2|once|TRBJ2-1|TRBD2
TGTGCCAGCAGCTTTACCGCGGGAGGAGGGGATGAGCAGTTCTTC
CASSFTAGGGDEQFF
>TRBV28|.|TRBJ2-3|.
TGTGCCAGCAGTCTAGGCGGGAACACAGATACGCAGTATTTT
CASSLGGNTDTQYF
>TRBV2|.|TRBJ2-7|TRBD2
TGTGCCAGCAGTGTCGGACTAGCGCTCAACAACGAGCAGTACTTC
CASSVGLALNNEQYF
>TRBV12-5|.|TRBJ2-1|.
TGTGCTAGTGGTCTCGGGACAACCGGGCCCCATGAGCAGTTCTTC
CASGLGTTGPHEQFF
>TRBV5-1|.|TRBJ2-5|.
TGCGCCAGCAGCTTTTTGGCGGTCCAAGAGACCCAGTACTTC
CASSFLAVQETQYF
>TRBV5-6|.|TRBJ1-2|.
TGTGCCAGCAGCTTATTGGGTGGCTACACCTTC
CASSLLGGYTF
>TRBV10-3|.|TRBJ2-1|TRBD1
TGTGCCATCAGAGGGACAGGGGGGGACAATGAGCAGTTCTTC
CAIRGTGGDNEQFF
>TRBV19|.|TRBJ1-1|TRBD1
TGTGCCAGTAGTCCGGACAGGGGGAATTTAAACACTGAAGCTTTCTTT
CASSPDRGNLNTEAFF
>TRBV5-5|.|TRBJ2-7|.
TGTGCCAGCAGCTCGGTCGTGGCAGGGGATCCCTACGAGCAGTACTTC
CASSSVVAGDPYEQYF
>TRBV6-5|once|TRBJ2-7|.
TGTGCCAGCAGTTTAGGCTACGAGCAGTACTTC
CASSLGYEQYF
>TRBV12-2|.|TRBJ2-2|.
TGTGCAAGTCGCCCGAGAGCCGGGACTAGCGGGAGGGCGAACACCGGGGAGCTGTTTTTT
CASRPRAGTSGRANTGELFF
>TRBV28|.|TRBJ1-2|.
TGTGCCAGCAGTATGGGGTCGTTTTACTATGGCTACACCTTC
CASSMGSFYYGYTF
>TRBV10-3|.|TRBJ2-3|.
TGTGCCATCAGTGATCGCGCCCAAAGCGGAACAGATACGCAGTATTTT
CAISDRAQSGTDTQYF
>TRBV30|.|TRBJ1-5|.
TGTGCCTGGAGCCCAGATAGCAATCAGCCCCAGCATTTT
CAWSPDSNQPQHF
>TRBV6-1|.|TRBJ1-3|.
TGTGCCAGCAGTGAAGCGGCAAGGGCTGGAAACACCATATATTTT
CASSEAARAGNTIYF
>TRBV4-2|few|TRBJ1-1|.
TGTGCCAGCAGCCAAGTGAGCCAGGCCGCTAGGACTGAAGCTTTCTTT
CASSQVSQAARTEAFF
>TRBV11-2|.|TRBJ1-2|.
TGTGCCAGCAGCTCTCCCCGAGTGGTGGGCCGGGCTGGCTACACCTTC
CASSSPRVVGRAGYTF
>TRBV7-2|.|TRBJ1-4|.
TGTGCCAGCAGCAGTAGACAGGCTGAAAAACTGTTTTTT
CASSSRQAEKLFF
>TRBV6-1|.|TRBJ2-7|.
TGTGCCAGCAGTGGGTCCTACAGTGCCCAATTATCTTTC
CASSGSYSAQLSF
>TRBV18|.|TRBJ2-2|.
TGTGCCAGCTCACCCCCATTAACAGGGTCCACCGGGGAGCTGTTTTTT
CASSPPLTGSTGELFF
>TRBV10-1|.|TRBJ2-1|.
TGCGCCAGCAGTCGAAGTGGAACCAATGAGCAGTTCTTC
CASSRSGTNEQFF
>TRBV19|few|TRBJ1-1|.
TGTGCCGGGGAATCAGGGGCCCCGACTTTCAGATACACTGAAGCTTTCTTT
CAGESGAPTFRYTEAFF
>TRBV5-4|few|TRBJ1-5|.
TGTGCCAGCAGCGAGGGGACATCAGATCAGCCCCAGCATTTT
CASSEGTSDQPQHF
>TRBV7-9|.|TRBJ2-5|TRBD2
TGTGCCAGCAGCTTGGGCGGGAGCGGAGAGACCCAGTACTTC
CASSLGGSGETQYF
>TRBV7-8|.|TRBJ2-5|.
TGTGCCAGCAGCCCGGACTACCGAGAGACCCAGTACTTC
CASSPDYRETQYF
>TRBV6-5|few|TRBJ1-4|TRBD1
TGTGCCAGACAGGGGGGATTTAATGAAAAACTGTTTTTT
CARQGGFNEKLFF
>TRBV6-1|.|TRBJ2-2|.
TGTGCCAGCAGTCCACCGGGACGCTGGGCCCGGGAGCTGTTTTTT
CASSPPGRWARELFF
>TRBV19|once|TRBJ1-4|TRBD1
TGTGCCAGTTCCCGGACAGGGCATGGGAATGAAAAACTGTTTTTT
CASSRTGHGNEKLFF
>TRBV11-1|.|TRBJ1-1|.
TGTGCCAGCAGGACTACACACAGGGCTGCCGACACTGAAGCTTTCTTT
CASRTTHRAADTEAFF
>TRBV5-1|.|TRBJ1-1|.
TGCGCCAGCAGGTGGCAGGGGAACACTGAAGCTTTCTTT
CASRWQGNTEAFF
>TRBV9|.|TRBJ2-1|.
TGTGCCAGCAGCCCTCGGACGCCCCCCTATGAGCAGTTCTTC
CASSPRTPPYEQFF
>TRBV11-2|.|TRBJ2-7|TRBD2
TGTGCCAGCAGATCCTGGACTAGCGACTCCTACGAGCAGTACTTC
CASRSWTSDSYEQYF
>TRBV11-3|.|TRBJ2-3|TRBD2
TGTGCCAGCAGCCATAGCGGGCCGGGCCGGACAGATACGCAGTATTTT
CASSHSGPGRTDTQYF